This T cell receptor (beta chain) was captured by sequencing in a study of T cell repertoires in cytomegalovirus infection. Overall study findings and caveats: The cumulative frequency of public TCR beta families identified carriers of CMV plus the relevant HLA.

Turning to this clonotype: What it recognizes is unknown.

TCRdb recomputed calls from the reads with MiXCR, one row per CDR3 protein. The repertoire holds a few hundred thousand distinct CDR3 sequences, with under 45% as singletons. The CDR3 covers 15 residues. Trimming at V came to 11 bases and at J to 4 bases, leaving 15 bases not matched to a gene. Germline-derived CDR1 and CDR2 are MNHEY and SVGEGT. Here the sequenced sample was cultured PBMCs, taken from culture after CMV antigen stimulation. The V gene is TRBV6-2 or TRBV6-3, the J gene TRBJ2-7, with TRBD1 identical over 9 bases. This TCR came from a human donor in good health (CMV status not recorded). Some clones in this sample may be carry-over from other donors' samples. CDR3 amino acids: CAVDRSGTGLYEQYF. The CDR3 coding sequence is TGTGCCGTGGACCGATCCGGGACAGGGCTGTACGAGCAGTACTTC.